This T cell receptor beta chain was sequenced in a study of blood T cells in healthy people across ages. Individuals who donated were healthy Caucasians from Russia aged roughly 6 to 95. Combining a sample-barcoded 5' primer with a J-beta primer mix, a second PCR ran for roughly 7 to 12 cycles. Tags on each cDNA molecule came from a template-switch adaptor with 12 random nucleotides. TCRdb called the 5' RACE reads again in MiXCR, with one record for every CDR3 protein. The repertoire includes some 800,000 distinct CDR3 sequences, 44% of them detected once, and about 21% sits in the top ten. CDR1 and CDR2 from the germline V gene are MGHRA and YSYEKL. This CDR3 region has 15 residues. V shed 5 bases and J 3 bases; nucleotides not matched to a gene: 8. This clonotype was picked up a small number of times. Antigen unknown. Regarding the study as a whole: The authors considered diversity estimates from one million T cells to be underestimates. Nothing was known about donor CMV status, and this possibly confounded expanded clonotype changes.

The chain employs TRBV4-1 and TRBJ2-7; TRBD1 matches at 9 bases. The specimen was blood. The clonotype was recovered from a man in his sixties in good health. The CDR3 region is CASSTTTGGNYEQYF. DNA of the CDR3: TGCGCCAGCAGCACGACGACAGGGGGAAACTACGAGCAGTACTTC.